The 19 T cell receptor beta chains in this list originate from one sample, sequenced in a study of sequential checkpoint blockade in melanoma. Assay used: immunoSEQ multiplex PCR; TCRdb lists only in-frame clones, some missing. The data hold about 10,000 clones, with 76% observed a single time. Treatment specified: randomized to nivolumab then ipilimumab (arm A) or the reverse (arm B). The sample here was CD8+ T cells sorted from blood (inferred from file names), taken from a patient given nivolumab and ipilimumab in sequence. Receptor source: a human donor with melanoma.

The chain uses TRBV5-2 and TRBJ1-1; the table's D call TRBD1 went unverified against the DNA. TRBV5-2 is termed a pseudogene. This CDR3 has 17 residues. The DNA for the CDR3 is TGTGCCAGCAGCTACTCGACTATAACAGGGATGGGCACTGAAGCTTTCTTT. Amino acids: CASSYSTITGMGTEAFF.

In this sample, this clone turned up once. V is TRBV27 and J is TRBJ1-3; 8 positions match TRBD1. CDR1 and CDR2 (germline): MNHEY, SMNVEV (reference sequence). The CDR3 has 15 amino acids. V was pared by 3 bases and J by 3 bases, with 4 bases of the junction left unmatched. In nucleotides, the CDR3 is TGTGCCAGCAGTTTGGCAGGGGGCTTTGGAAACACCATATATTTT. Translating gives CASSLAGGFGNTIYF.

The chain links TRBV27 to TRBJ2-7, with 11 bases identical to TRBD2. Losses at the gene ends were 3 bases for V and 2 bases for J; bases not matched to a gene: 6. CDR3 length: 16 residues. The V gene's germline CDR1 is MNHEY and CDR2 SMNVEV (reference sequence). CDR3 coding DNA: TGTGCCAGCAGTTTTTCCCCTAGCGGGGGGACCTACGAGCAGTACTTC. This gives the protein CASSFSPSGGTYEQYF.

This clone was counted a single time. This chain connects TRBV19 to TRBJ1-5; D gene unclear. Trimming shortened V by 3 bases and J by 2 bases, and 11 bases separated the two germline ends. CDR1 is LNHDA and CDR2 is SQIVND in the germline V gene (reference sequence). The CDR3 has 15 residues. CDR3 region: CASSIRHGRNQPQHF. The CDR3, as DNA: TGTGCCAGTAGTATCCGACATGGCCGCAATCAGCCCCAGCATTTT.

This clone was counted once. The chain links TRBV19 to TRBJ2-1, with 8 nucleotides matching TRBD2. From germline, CDR1 is LNHDA and CDR2 SQIVND (reference sequence). This CDR3 has 15 amino acids. V trimming: 6 bases; J trimming: 4 bases; junction bases outside the gene matches: 8. This CDR3 reads CASSITSGEYNEQFF. The CDR3 nucleotides read TGTGCCAGTAGCATTACTAGCGGTGAATACAATGAGCAGTTCTTC.

This rearrangement joins TRBV5-8 to TRBJ1-6; 11 bases align to TRBD1. Trimming at V came to 4 bases and at J to 2 bases, leaving 5 bases not matched to a gene. Germline assignment: CDR1 SGHTS and CDR2 YDEGEE. The CDR3 spans 17 residues. The DNA for the CDR3 is TGTGCCAGCAGCCCCGGACAGGGGGCAGCCTATAATTCACCCCTCCACTTT. It encodes CASSPGQGAAYNSPLHF.

The chain joins TRBV13 to TRBJ1-1; unclear D gene. Looked up from germline, CDR1 is PRHDT and CDR2 is FYEKMQ (reference sequence). Trimming pared 2 bases from V and 2 bases from J, leaving 6 bases between. This CDR3 is built from 13 residues. In DNA form, the CDR3 reads TGTGCCAGCAGCTTACCGGGTAACACTGAAGCTTTCTTT. Encoded protein: CASSLPGNTEAFF.

V usage is TRBV19 and J usage is TRBJ1-2; D not certain. Between the trimmed V and J ends, which lost 6 bases and 8 bases, there was a span of 10 bases. Germline V gene lookup returns CDR1 LNHDA and CDR2 SQIVND (reference sequence). CDR3 length: 11 amino acids. The CDR3 sequence is CASSGNLGYTF. CDR3 nucleotide sequence: TGTGCCAGTAGCGGGAATCTCGGCTACACCTTC.

V is TRBV9 and J is TRBJ2-7; 7 nucleotides align to TRBD2. V lost 0 bases, J lost 3 bases, and 6 bases stayed unmatched. Germline CDR1 and CDR2: SGDLS and YYNGEE. The length of the CDR3 is 15 residues. CDR3 loop: CASSVGGGGVYEQYF. DNA of the CDR3: TGTGCCAGCAGCGTAGGGGGGGGAGGAGTCTACGAGCAGTACTTC.

CDR3 amino acids: CASSKDRGYNSPLHF. In DNA, the CDR3 is TGTGCCAGCAGCAAGGACAGGGGCTATAATTCACCCCTCCACTTT. J is TRBJ1-6 and V is TRBV5-6; 9 bases match TRBD1. Germline lookup yields CDR1 SGHDT and CDR2 YYEEEE. Unmatched junction bases numbered 2, after V lost 4 bases and J lost 3 bases. CDR3 size: 15 residues.

The chain combines TRBV19 with TRBJ1-1, with 7 bases lining up with TRBD1. The CDR3 runs 14 residues. The V gene end was trimmed by 1 base and the J gene end by 6 bases; junction bases not matched to a gene: 5. The germline gives CDR1 LNHDA, CDR2 SQIVND (reference sequence). The CDR3 region has the DNA TGTGCCAGTAGTATAGGGACAGGCGGCGCTGAAGCTTTCTTT. Amino acid sequence: CASSIGTGGAEAFF.

The chain uses TRBV6-5 and TRBJ1-5; D is undetermined. This CDR3 is 13 amino acids long. CDR1 and CDR2 from the germline V gene are MNHEY and SVGAGI. Deletions cut 2 bases from V and 4 bases from J, with 6 bases between. The CDR3 DNA follows: TGTGCCAGCAGTTACGGGAGGAATCAGCCCCAGCATTTT. Translation gives CASSYGRNQPQHF.

On this clone itself: At one end, the junction sequence differs from germline, possibly due to a read error. The CDR3, as DNA: TGCGCCAGCAGCCCTGCAAGTGGGGGGACCTATGGCTACACCTTC. Protein sequence: CASSPASGGTYGYTF. The chain links TRBV5-8 to TRBJ1-2; D might be TRBD1 (5 bases). The CDR3 length is 15 residues. Germline loops: CDR1 SGHTS, CDR2 YDEGEE.

A remark on this clone: Mismatch with germline at one junction end may stem from a read error. The V and J genes are TRBV28 and TRBJ2-7; D might be TRBD1 (6 bases). CDR1 and CDR2 (germline): MDHEN, SYDVKM. The CDR3 sequence is 12 residues long. The CDR3 bases are TGTGCCAGCAGCCCGGTAGGGGGTAAGCAGCACTTC. Its translation: CASSPVGGKQHF.

The gene calls are TRBV2 and TRBJ1-5; 11 nucleotides align to TRBD1. CDR3 length: 18 residues. Germline-derived CDR1 and CDR2 are SNHLY and FYNNEI. V lost 6 bases, J lost 0 bases, and 10 bases stayed unmatched. This chain's CDR3 is CASSDPGQGENSNQPQHF. CDR3 DNA sequence: TGTGCCAGCAGCGACCCGGGACAGGGGGAGAATAGCAATCAGCCCCAGCATTTT.

This chain joins TRBV7-6 and TRBJ1-4; 7 bases align to TRBD1. Trimming at V came to 5 bases and at J to 5 bases, leaving 8 bases not matched to a gene. CDR3 length: 15 amino acids. Germline V CDR1 and CDR2: SGHVS, FNYEAQ. CDR3 protein: CASSPRDSINEKLFF. DNA of the CDR3: TGTGCCAGCAGCCCCCGGGACAGTATAAATGAAAAACTGTTTTTT.

This rearrangement joins TRBV5-6 to TRBJ2-7, with 7 nucleotides matching TRBD1. The CDR3 spans 14 residues. The J segment lost 2 bases and the V segment lost 0 bases, leaving 2 bases of the junction unmatched. Germline CDR1 SGHDT, CDR2 YYEEEE. CDR3 coding DNA: TGTGCCAGCAGCTTGGGGCAGGGGGCCTACGAGCAGTACTTC. This sequence encodes CASSLGQGAYEQYF.

The chain has TRBV7-9 and TRBJ2-7, with 7 bases aligning to TRBD1. V lost 5 bases and J lost 0; bases outside the gene matches: 10. CDR1 and CDR2 (germline): SEHNR, FQNEAQ (reference sequence). There are 16 residues in the CDR3. The CDR3: CASSHRQGDVSYEQYF. CDR3 nucleotide sequence: TGTGCCAGCAGCCACCGACAGGGCGACGTCTCCTACGAGCAGTACTTC. Full variable domain (rest looked up from reference TRBV7-9 and TRBJ2-7): DTGVSQNPRHKITKRGQNVTFRCDPISEHNRLYWYRQTLGQGPEFLTYFQNEAQLEKSRLLSDRFSAERPKGSFSTLEIQRTEQGDSAMYLCASSHRQGDVSYEQYFGPGTRLTVT.

The table lists this clone with a few counts. The chain employs TRBV7-9 and TRBJ2-7, with 13 bases lining up with TRBD2. The CDR3 covers 16 residues. The trim removed 4 bases at V and 3 bases at J, leaving 6 bases unmatched. Germline CDR1 and CDR2: SEHNR and FQNEAQ (reference sequence). CDR3: CASSSPRLAGGYEQYF. CDR3 DNA: TGTGCCAGCAGCTCCCCTCGACTAGCGGGGGGCTACGAGCAGTACTTC.